Here is one TCR beta chain with its context. Its antigen is as yet unknown. From the approximately 110-subject validation cohort, which was separate from the roughly 680-subject first cohort, the donors were drawn. Repertoires were generated with immunoSEQ multiplex PCR, while TCRdb's copy carries only in-frame clones and drops some. This table has 200,000 to 250,000 clones, approximately 88% appearing once. The sample belongs to a study of cytomegalovirus exposure and HLA in healthy donors. Study results and caveats: Cytomegalovirus-associated status was assigned to 150 or so TCR beta chains. In vitro work confirmed that a few CMV-associated chains recognize CMV antigens.

This CDR3 is built from 13 residues. Trimming cost V 1 base and J 3 bases, with 7 bases left between them. The germline CDR1 and CDR2 sequences are LNHNV and YYDKDF (reference sequence). The sequence was obtained from a woman aged 25 to 39 in good health and CMV-seropositive. This chain uses TRBV15 with TRBJ2-7, with a possible D match to TRBD2 (6 bases). Sequenced: PBMCs. The chain's CDR3 is CATSRVGGYEQYF. For the CDR3, the DNA is TGTGCCACCAGCAGAGTCGGGGGCTACGAGCAGTACTTC.